This TCR beta chain is drawn from a study of blood T cell repertoires in COVID-19. Trimming stripped 1 base from V and 3 bases from J, with 3 bases between. The germline V gene has CDR1 SGHAT and CDR2 FQNNGV. The CDR3 extends over 12 amino acids. Sequencing was performed with immunoSEQ multiplex PCR; in TCRdb, only in-frame clones are kept and a portion is missing. The sample has a few hundred thousand clones, about 89% seen once. This receptor was taken from a woman between 45 and 60 years old who had recovered from COVID-19. Input material: peripheral blood. This sequence joins TRBV11-2 and TRBJ1-2, with D unclear. CDR3 loop: CASSLGDYGYTF. CDR3 bases: TGTGCCAGCAGCTTAGGAGACTATGGCTACACCTTC.